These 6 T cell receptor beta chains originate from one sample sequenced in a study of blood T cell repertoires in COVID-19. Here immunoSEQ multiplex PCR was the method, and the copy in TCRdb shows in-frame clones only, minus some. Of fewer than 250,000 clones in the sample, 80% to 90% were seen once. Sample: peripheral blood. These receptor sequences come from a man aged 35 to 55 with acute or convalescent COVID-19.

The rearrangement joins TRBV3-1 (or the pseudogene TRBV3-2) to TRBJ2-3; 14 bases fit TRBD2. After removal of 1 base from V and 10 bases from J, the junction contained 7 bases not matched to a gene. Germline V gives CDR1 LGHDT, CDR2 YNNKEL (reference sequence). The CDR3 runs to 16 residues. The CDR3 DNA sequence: TGTGCCAGCAGCCAAGTGGTGACTAGCGGGGGGGTGCCGCAGTATTTT. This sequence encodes CASSQVVTSGGVPQYF.

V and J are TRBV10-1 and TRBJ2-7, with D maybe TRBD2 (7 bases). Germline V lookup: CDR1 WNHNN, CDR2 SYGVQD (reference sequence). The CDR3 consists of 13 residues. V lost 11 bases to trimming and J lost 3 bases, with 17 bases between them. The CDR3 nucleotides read TGCGCCTCCACCGGGGGGCAGGACTACGAGCAGTACTTC. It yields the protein CASTGGQDYEQYF.

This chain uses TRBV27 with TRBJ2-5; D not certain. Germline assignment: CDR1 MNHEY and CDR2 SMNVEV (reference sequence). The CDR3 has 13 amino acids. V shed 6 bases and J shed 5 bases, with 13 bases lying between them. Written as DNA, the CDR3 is TGTGCCAGCAGCCGACTGCTCTCCGAGACCCAGTACTTC. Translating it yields CASSRLLSETQYF.

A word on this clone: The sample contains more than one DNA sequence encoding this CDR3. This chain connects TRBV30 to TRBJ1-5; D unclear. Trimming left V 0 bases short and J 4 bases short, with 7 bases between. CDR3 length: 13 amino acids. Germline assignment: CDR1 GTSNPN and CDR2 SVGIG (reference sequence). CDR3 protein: CAWSVRGNQPQHF. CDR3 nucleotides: TGTGCCTGGAGTGTACGGGGTAATCAGCCCCAGCATTTT.

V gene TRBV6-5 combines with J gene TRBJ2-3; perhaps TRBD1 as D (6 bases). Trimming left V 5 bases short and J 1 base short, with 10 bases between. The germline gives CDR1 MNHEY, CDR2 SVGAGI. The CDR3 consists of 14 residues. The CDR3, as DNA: TGTGCCAGCAGTACAGGGTTGGGCACAGATACGCAGTATTTT. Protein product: CASSTGLGTDTQYF.

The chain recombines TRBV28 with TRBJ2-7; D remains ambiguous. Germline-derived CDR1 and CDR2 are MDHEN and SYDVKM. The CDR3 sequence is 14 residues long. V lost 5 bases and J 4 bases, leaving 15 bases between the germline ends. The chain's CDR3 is CASSPPPGRYEQYF. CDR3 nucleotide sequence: TGTGCCAGCAGTCCCCCCCCAGGTAGATACGAGCAGTACTTC.